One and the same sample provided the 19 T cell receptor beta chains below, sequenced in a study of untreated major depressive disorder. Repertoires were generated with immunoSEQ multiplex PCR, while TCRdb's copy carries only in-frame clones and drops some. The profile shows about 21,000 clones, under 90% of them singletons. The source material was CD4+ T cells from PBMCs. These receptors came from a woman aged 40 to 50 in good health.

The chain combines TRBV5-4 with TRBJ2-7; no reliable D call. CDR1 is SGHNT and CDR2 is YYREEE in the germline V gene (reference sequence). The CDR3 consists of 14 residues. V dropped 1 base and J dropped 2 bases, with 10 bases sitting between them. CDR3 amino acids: CASSLIGTPYEQYF. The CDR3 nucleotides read TGTGCCAGCAGCTTGATTGGAACACCCTACGAGCAGTACTTC.

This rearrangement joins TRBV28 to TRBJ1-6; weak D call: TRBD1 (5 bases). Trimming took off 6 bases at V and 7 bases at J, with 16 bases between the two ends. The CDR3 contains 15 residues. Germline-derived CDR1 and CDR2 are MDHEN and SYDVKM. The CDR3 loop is CASREQGSKNSPLHF. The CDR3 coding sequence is TGTGCCAGCAGGGAGCAGGGTTCTAAGAATTCACCCCTCCACTTT.

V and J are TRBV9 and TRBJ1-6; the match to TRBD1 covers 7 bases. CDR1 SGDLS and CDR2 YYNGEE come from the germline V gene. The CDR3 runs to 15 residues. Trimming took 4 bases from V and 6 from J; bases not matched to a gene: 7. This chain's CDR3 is CASSFRDSLNSPLHF. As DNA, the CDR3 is TGTGCCAGCAGCTTCCGGGACAGCCTTAATTCACCCCTCCACTTT.

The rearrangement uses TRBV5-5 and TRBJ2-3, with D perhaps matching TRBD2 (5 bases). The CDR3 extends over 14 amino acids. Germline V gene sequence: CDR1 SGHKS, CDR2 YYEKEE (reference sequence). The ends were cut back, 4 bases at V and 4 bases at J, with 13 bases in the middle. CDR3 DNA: TGTGCCAGCAGCCCCGGTGGAGGCGCAGATACGCAGTATTTT. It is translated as CASSPGGGADTQYF.

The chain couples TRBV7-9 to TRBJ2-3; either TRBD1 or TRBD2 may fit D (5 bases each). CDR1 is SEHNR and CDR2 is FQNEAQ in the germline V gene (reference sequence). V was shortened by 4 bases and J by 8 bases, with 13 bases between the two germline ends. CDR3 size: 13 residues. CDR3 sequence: CASSSPSGLTQYF. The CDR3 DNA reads TGTGCCAGCAGCTCCCCATCGGGGCTTACGCAGTATTTT.

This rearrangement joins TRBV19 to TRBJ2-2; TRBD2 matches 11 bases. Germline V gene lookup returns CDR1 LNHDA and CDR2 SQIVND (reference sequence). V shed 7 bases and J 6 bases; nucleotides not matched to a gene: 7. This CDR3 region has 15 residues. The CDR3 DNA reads TGTGCCAGTACTTTAGCGGGAGGGTTTTCCGGGGAGCTGTTTTTT. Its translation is CASTLAGGFSGELFF. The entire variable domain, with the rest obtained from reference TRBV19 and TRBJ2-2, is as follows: DGGITQSPKYLFRKEGQNVTLSCEQNLNHDAMYWYRQDPGQGLRLIYYSQIVNDFQKGDIAEGYSVSREKKESFPLTVTSAQKNPTAFYLCASTLAGGFSGELFFGEGSRLTVL.

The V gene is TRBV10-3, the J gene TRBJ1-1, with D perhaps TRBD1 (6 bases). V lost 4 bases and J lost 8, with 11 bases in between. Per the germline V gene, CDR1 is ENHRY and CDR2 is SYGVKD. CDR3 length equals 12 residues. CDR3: CAISGGAAEAFF. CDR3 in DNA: TGTGCCATCAGTGGGGGGGCCGCCGAAGCTTTCTTT.

Written as DNA, the CDR3 is TGCGCCAGCAGCGTAGGGAGGGGGTTGGATGGCTACACCTTC. Residues: CASSVGRGLDGYTF. The rearrangement links TRBV5-1 to TRBJ1-2, with D perhaps matching TRBD1 (6 bases). The germline gives CDR1 SGHRS, CDR2 YFSETQ. V was shortened by 4 bases and J by 6 bases, with 16 bases between the two germline ends. This CDR3 is 14 amino acids long.

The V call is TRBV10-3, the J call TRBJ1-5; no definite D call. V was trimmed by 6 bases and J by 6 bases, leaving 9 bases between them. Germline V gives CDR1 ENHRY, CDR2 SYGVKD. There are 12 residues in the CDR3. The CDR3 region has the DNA TGTGCCATCAGCCGAGACGGTCAGCCCCAGCATTTT. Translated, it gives CAISRDGQPQHF.

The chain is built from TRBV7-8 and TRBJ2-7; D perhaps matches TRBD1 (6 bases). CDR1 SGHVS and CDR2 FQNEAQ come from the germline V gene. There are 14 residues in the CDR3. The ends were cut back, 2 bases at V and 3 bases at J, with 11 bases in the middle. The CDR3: CASSLMDSSYEQYF. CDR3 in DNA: TGTGCCAGCAGCTTAATGGACAGTAGCTACGAGCAGTACTTC.

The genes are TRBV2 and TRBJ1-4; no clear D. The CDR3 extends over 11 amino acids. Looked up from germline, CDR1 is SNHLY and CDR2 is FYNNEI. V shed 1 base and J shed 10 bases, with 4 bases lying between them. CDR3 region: CASSEVGKLFF. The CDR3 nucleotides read TGTGCCAGCAGTGAAGTCGGAAAACTGTTTTTT.

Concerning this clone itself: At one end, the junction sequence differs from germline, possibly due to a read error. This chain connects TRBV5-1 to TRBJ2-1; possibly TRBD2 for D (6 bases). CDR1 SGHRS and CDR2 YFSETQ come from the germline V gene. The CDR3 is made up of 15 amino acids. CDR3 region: CASSLGPTSKHEQFF. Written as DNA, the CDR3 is TGCGCCAGCAGTTTGGGCCCGACTAGTAAGCATGAGCAGTTCTTC. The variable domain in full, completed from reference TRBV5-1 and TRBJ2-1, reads KAGVTQTPRYLIKTRGQQVTLSCSPISGHRSVSWYQQTPGQGLQFLFEYFSETQRNKGNFPGRFSGRQFSNSRSEMNVSTLELGDSALYLCASSLGPTSKHEQFFGPGTRLTVL.

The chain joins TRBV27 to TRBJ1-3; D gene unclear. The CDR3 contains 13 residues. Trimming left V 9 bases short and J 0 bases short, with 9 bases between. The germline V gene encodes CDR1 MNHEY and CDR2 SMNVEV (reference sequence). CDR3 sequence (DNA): TGTGCCAGTGGACCGGACTCTGGAAACACCATATATTTT. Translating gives CASGPDSGNTIYF.

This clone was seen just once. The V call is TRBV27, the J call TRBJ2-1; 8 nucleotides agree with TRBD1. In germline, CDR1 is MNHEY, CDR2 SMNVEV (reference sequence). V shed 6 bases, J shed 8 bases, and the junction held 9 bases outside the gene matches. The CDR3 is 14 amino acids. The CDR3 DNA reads TGTGCCAGCAGCAAAGCCCAGGGGGCGCATGAGCAGTTCTTC. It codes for CASSKAQGAHEQFF.

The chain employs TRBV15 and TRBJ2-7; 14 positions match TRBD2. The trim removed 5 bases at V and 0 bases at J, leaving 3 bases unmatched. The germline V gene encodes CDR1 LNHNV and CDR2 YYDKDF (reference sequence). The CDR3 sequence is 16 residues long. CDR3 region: CATSRGLAGASYEQYV. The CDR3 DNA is TGTGCCACCAGCCGGGGACTAGCGGGGGCCTCCTACGAGCAGTACGTC.

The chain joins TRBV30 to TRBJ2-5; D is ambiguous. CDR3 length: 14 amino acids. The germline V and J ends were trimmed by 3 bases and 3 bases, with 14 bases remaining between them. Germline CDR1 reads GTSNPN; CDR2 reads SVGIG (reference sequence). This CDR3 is CAWSASSWEETQYF. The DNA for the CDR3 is TGTGCCTGGAGCGCCTCTTCATGGGAAGAGACCCAGTACTTC.

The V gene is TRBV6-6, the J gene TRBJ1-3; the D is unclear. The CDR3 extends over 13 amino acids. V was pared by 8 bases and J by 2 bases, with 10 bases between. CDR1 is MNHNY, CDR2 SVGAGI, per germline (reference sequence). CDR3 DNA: TGTGCCAGCCTGGGGTCTGCTGGAAACACCATATATTTT. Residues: CASLGSAGNTIYF.

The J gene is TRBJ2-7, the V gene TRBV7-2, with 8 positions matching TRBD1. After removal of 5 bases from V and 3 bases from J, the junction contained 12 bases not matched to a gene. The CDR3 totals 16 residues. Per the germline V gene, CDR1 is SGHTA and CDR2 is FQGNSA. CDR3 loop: CASSQSPGQGIYEQYF. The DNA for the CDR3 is TGTGCCAGCAGCCAGTCCCCCGGACAGGGTATCTACGAGCAGTACTTC. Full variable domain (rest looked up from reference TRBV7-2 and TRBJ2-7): GAGVSQSPSNKVTEKGKDVELRCDPISGHTALYWYRQSLGQGLEFLIYFQGNSAPDKSGLPSDRFSAERTGGSVSTLTIQRTQQEDSAVYLCASSQSPGQGIYEQYFGPGTRLTVT.

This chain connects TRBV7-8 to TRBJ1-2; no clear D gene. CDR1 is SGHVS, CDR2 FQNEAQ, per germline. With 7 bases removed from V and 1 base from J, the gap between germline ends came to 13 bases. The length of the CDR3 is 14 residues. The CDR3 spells CASTYGSFNYGYTF. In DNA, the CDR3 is TGTGCCAGCACCTACGGCAGCTTTAACTATGGCTACACCTTC.